This TCR beta chain was recovered during a study of blood T cell repertoires in COVID-19. In assigning cohorts, the study relied on participant-reported clinical history. Either two negative PCRs, clearance, or symptom resolution qualified Cohort 3 donors as recovered. This CDR3 is 17 amino acids long. J was trimmed by 4 bases and V by 1 base; bases with no gene match: 12. CDR1 and CDR2 (germline): MGHRA, YSYEKL. Libraries were prepared by immunoSEQ multiplex PCR; TCRdb keeps only in-frame clonotypes and omits some of them. The sample contains around 310,000 clones, roughly 90% of which appear only once.

The sequenced sample was PBMCs or T cells enriched from blood (not recorded which). This TCR was sampled from a woman under 40 who had recovered from COVID-19. V and J are TRBV4-1 and TRBJ2-7; 8 bases match TRBD2. This CDR3 is CASSQASPGLVLYEQYF. CDR3 sequence (DNA): TGCGCCAGCAGCCAAGCTTCACCGGGACTAGTGTTATACGAGCAGTACTTC.